The T cell receptor beta chain under discussion was sequenced for a study of T cell changes during pregnancy in multiple sclerosis. J gave up 6 bases and V 2 bases, and 12 bases lay outside the gene matches. Germline CDR1 MDHEN, CDR2 SYDVKM. The CDR3 sequence is 16 residues long. The method was immunoSEQ multiplex PCR; TCRdb's version includes in-frame clones alone and lacks a portion of them. The sample yields over 20,000 clones, about 90% seen once. This receptor was taken from a female donor in good health, enrolled as a control in a pregnancy study. This sample comprised CD4+ T cells from peripheral blood mononuclear cells, obtained in the third trimester of pregnancy. The chain recombines TRBV28 with TRBJ2-5; 7 bases line up with TRBD2. CDR3 loop: CASSLGGRGGGKTQYF. CDR3 bases: TGTGCCAGCAGTTTAGGAGGGAGGGGCGGAGGGAAGACCCAGTACTTC.